Presented here are 24 T cell receptor beta chains from one specimen sequenced in a study of post-analysis software for immune sequencing data. Unique-molecular-identifier-tagged TCR beta cDNA libraries were used. TCRdb recomputed calls from the PCR reads with MiXCR, one row per CDR3 protein. The sample carries about 430,000 distinct CDR3 sequences, approximately 37% recorded once. Antigen specificity for these receptors is unknown. Study outcomes and limitations: Controls showed lower frequencies than patients for several TRBV segments, and TRBV5-6, TRBV5-1 and TRBV20-1 were among these.

Sequencing was done on a sample of blood. The receptors were sampled from a girl aged 2 to 9 with multiple sclerosis.

This clonotype appeared a few times. The genes are TRBV28 and TRBJ2-5; D call uncertain. Germline V gene data show CDR1 as MDHEN and CDR2 as SYDVKM. There are 12 residues in the CDR3. V lost 1 base to trimming and J lost 4 bases, with 4 bases between them. CDR3 nucleotide sequence: TGTGCCAGCAGTTTATTAATAGAGACCCAGTACTTC. Amino acids: CASSLLIETQYF.

This clonotype was counted only a few times. The CDR3 nucleotides are TGTGCCAGCAGTTACTCGACTTGCGAGCAGTACTTC. Its protein is CASSYSTCEQYF. The genes are TRBV6-8 and TRBJ2-7; D call uncertain. The V gene's germline CDR1 is MNHGY and CDR2 SAAAGT. V was clipped by 0 bases and J by 6 bases, with 6 bases between them. The CDR3 runs to 12 residues.

The rearrangement joins TRBV27 to TRBJ2-7, with 11 bases fitting TRBD2. The CDR3 contains 15 residues. The germline CDR1 and CDR2 sequences are MNHEY and SMNVEV (reference sequence). Trimming cost V 5 bases and J 7 bases; bases outside gene matches: 10. The CDR3, as DNA: TGTGCCAGCAGTCCCCAACTAGCGGGAGATCGGGAGCAGTACTTC. Translating it yields CASSPQLAGDREQYF.

The V and J genes are TRBV2 and TRBJ2-1; either TRBD1 or TRBD2 may fit D (6 bases each). The CDR3 is made up of 11 amino acids. Trimming shortened V by 6 bases and J by 8 bases, and 8 bases separated the two germline ends. Germline V gives CDR1 SNHLY, CDR2 FYNNEI. The CDR3 bases are TGTGCCAGCAGGAGGGGGGATGAGCAGTTCTTC. Translation: CASRRGDEQFF.

This clonotype showed up many times. The chain is built from TRBV28 and TRBJ1-1; no definite D call. Germline values: CDR1 MDHEN, CDR2 SYDVKM. V lost 5 bases and J 0 bases, leaving 13 bases between the germline ends. The length of the CDR3 is 15 residues. The CDR3 is CASSLNDYMNTEAFF. For the CDR3, the DNA is TGTGCCAGCAGTCTGAACGACTACATGAACACTGAAGCTTTCTTT.

Comments on this clonotype: A clone one base away is much larger, so this may be a read error. V gene TRBV29-1 combines with J gene TRBJ2-7; D may be TRBD1 (6 bases). The CDR3 loop spans 14 amino acids. From germline, CDR1 is SQVTM and CDR2 ANQGSEA. Trimming left V 3 bases short and J 7 bases short, with 19 bases between. Written as DNA, the CDR3 is TGCAGCGTTGACTTTGGACAGAACCACAATGAGCAGTACTTC. It specifies CSVDFGQNHNEQYF.

This clonotype has more than one count but fewer than ten. The chain combines TRBV7-2 with TRBJ2-7, with 8 bases aligning to TRBD1. V was clipped by 2 bases and J by 2 bases; unmatched bases: 5. The germline gives CDR1 SGHTA, CDR2 FQGNSA. This CDR3 contains 15 residues. CDR3 residues: CASSLPGQVPYEQYF. DNA of the CDR3: TGTGCCAGCAGCTTACCGGGACAGGTTCCCTACGAGCAGTACTTC.

This clonotype was counted between two and nine times. The genes are TRBV20-1 and TRBJ2-7, with TRBD1 matching 8 bases. The germline V gene has CDR1 DFQATT and CDR2 SNEGSKA (reference sequence). This CDR3 spans 15 amino acids. J lost 4 bases, V lost 1 base, and 9 bases had no gene match. This CDR3 is CSARGARDRSYEQYF. DNA of the CDR3: TGCAGTGCTAGAGGGGCCCGGGACAGGAGTTACGAGCAGTACTTC.

This clonotype has more than one count but fewer than ten. This sequence joins TRBV5-1 and TRBJ1-2; 7 bases are a match to TRBD1. Germline trimming cut 3 bases from V and 1 base from J; bases unmatched to any gene: 9. This CDR3 is 16 amino acids long. Germline V gene data show CDR1 as SGHRS and CDR2 as YFSETQ. CDR3 in amino acids: CASSSGRDRYNYGYTF. For the CDR3, the DNA is TGCGCCAGCAGCTCCGGGCGGGACAGATATAACTATGGCTACACCTTC. Based on the CDR3 plus reference TRBV5-1 and TRBJ1-2, the full variable domain is KAGVTQTPRYLIKTRGQQVTLSCSPISGHRSVSWYQQTPGQGLQFLFEYFSETQRNKGNFPGRFSGRQFSNSRSEMNVSTLELGDSALYLCASSSGRDRYNYGYTFGSGTRLTVV.

For this clonotype: It may be a read error: a sequence one base away is much more abundant. The chain links TRBV9 to TRBJ1-5; tentative D call: TRBD1 (6 bases). Germline CDR1 is SGDLS and CDR2 is YYNGEE. V lost 4 bases to trimming and J lost 4 bases, with 12 bases between them. This CDR3 has 14 residues. The CDR3 nucleotides are TGTGCCAGCAGCCCAGGGAGGGGGAATCAGCCCCAGCATTTT. Its translation: CASSPGRGNQPQHF.

The J gene is TRBJ2-2, the V gene TRBV20-1, with a tentative D call TRBD1 (6 bases). The ends were cut back, 3 bases at V and 3 bases at J, with 14 bases in the middle. The CDR3 is made up of 15 amino acids. The germline CDR1 and CDR2 sequences are DFQATT and SNEGSKA (reference sequence). The CDR3 here is CSASVPDSYTGELFF. The CDR3 DNA reads TGCAGTGCTAGTGTGCCGGACAGTTACACCGGGGAGCTGTTTTTT.

This clonotype was found a few times. This chain joins TRBV12-3 or TRBV12-4 and TRBJ2-5; perhaps D is TRBD1 or TRBD2 (5 bases each). CDR3 length equals 13 residues. Deletions cut 7 bases from V and 2 bases from J, with 11 bases between. CDR3 in amino acids: CASTFWGQETQYF. The CDR3 DNA is TGTGCCAGCACCTTCTGGGGGCAAGAGACCCAGTACTTC.

The rearrangement joins TRBV6-6 to TRBJ2-3; 9 bases agree with TRBD2. The CDR3 is 15 amino acids. V trimming: 7 bases; J trimming: 1 base; junction bases outside the gene matches: 6. CDR1 and CDR2 (germline): MNHNY, SVGAGI (reference sequence). The CDR3: CASTGAGGGTDTQYF. The CDR3 DNA follows: TGTGCCAGCACTGGGGCGGGAGGGGGCACAGATACGCAGTATTTT.

A word on this clonotype: Given the absence of the conserved phenylalanine or tryptophan at the CDR3 end, a read error is likely. The genes are TRBV29-1 and TRBJ2-1; 9 bases are a match to TRBD1. V lost 7 bases and J lost 5; bases outside the gene matches: 0. The germline V gene has CDR1 SQVTM and CDR2 ANQGSEA. The CDR3 covers 11 residues. The CDR3 reads CSGTGDNEQFC. The CDR3 nucleotides are TGCAGCGGGACAGGGGACAATGAGCAGTTCTGC.

The genes are TRBV10-3 and TRBJ2-7; 10 bases map to TRBD2. V was pared by 3 bases and J by 2 bases, with 4 bases of the junction left unmatched. The germline V gene encodes CDR1 ENHRY and CDR2 SYGVKD. The CDR3 covers 15 residues. The CDR3 here is CAISEWSGRAYEQYF. CDR3 DNA sequence: TGTGCCATCAGTGAATGGAGCGGGAGGGCCTACGAGCAGTACTTC.

At least ten counts were recorded for this clonotype. This chain joins TRBV15 and TRBJ2-3; TRBD2 might be the D (6 bases). Germline V CDR1 and CDR2: LNHNV, YYDKDF (reference sequence). The V end lost 3 bases, the J end lost 1 base, and 8 bases lay between the germline ends. This CDR3 region has 14 residues. CDR3 in amino acids: CATSRGTRTDTQYF. CDR3 DNA sequence: TGTGCCACCAGCAGGGGGACTCGCACAGATACGCAGTATTTT.

The CDR3 loop reads CASRGGTSTGGVNTEAFF. CDR3 nucleotide sequence: TGTGCCAGCAGGGGGGGGACTTCGACAGGGGGCGTGAACACTGAAGCTTTCTTT. The V call is TRBV6-1, the J call TRBJ1-1, with 10 bases aligning to TRBD1. Germline V gives CDR1 MNHNS, CDR2 SASEGT. V lost 6 bases and J lost 0; bases outside the gene matches: 13. The length of the CDR3 is 18 residues.

This rearrangement joins TRBV12-3 or TRBV12-4 to TRBJ2-1, with D unclear. The CDR3 contains 14 residues. V was cut by 8 bases and J by 5 bases, with 16 bases left in between. As DNA, the CDR3 is TGTGCCAGCCTGAAGCTGTGGTTGGACAATGAGCAGTTCTTC. It is translated as CASLKLWLDNEQFF.

The chain recombines TRBV6-5 with TRBJ2-7; TRBD2 might be the D (6 bases). Trimming removed 2 bases from V and 4 bases from J, with 12 bases in between. This CDR3 region has 14 residues. Germline V lookup: CDR1 MNHEY, CDR2 SVGAGI. The CDR3 is CASSYTSTGYEQYF. CDR3 DNA sequence: TGTGCCAGCAGTTACACTAGCACGGGGTACGAGCAGTACTTC.

This clonotype was found a few times. V usage is TRBV20-1 and J usage is TRBJ1-2; D is unresolved. V dropped 3 bases and J dropped 9 bases, with 20 bases sitting between them. The CDR3 sequence is 14 residues long. Germline CDR1 is DFQATT and CDR2 is SNEGSKA (reference sequence). CDR3: CSARGNAVIESYTF. CDR3 DNA: TGCAGTGCTAGGGGTAATGCAGTGATCGAGAGCTACACCTTC.

V and J are TRBV6-6 and TRBJ2-3; tentative D call: TRBD1 (5 bases). The CDR3 is 14 amino acids. Germline V lookup: CDR1 MNHNY, CDR2 SVGAGI (reference sequence). Between the trimmed V and J ends, which lost 2 bases and 4 bases, there was a span of 10 bases. CDR3 sequence (DNA): TGTGCCAGCAGTTACGGGTGGGGCGCAGATACGCAGTATTTT. Protein: CASSYGWGADTQYF.

This clonotype occurred a few times. The rearrangement links TRBV6-5 to TRBJ1-5; TRBD1 matches at 9 bases. Germline trimming cut 6 bases from V and 6 bases from J; bases unmatched to any gene: 9. This CDR3 is built from 15 residues. CDR1 and CDR2 from the germline V gene are MNHEY and SVGAGI. The CDR3, as DNA: TGTGCCAGCAGCCAAAGCGGGACAGGGACTCAGCCCCAGCATTTT. This encodes CASSQSGTGTQPQHF.

The rearrangement joins TRBV28 to TRBJ1-2; possible D gene TRBD1, 6 bases. This CDR3 is 14 amino acids long. The V and J ends lost 6 bases and 8 bases respectively, with 19 bases between them. Germline V CDR1 and CDR2: MDHEN, SYDVKM. Here the CDR3 DNA reads TGTGCCAGCAGCAGTTTAATGGGGGCTCGAGGCTACACCTTC. The encoded protein is CASSSLMGARGYTF.

This clonotype was detected a few times. The CDR3: CASSYPTGGQETQYF. The DNA for the CDR3 is TGCGCCAGCAGCTACCCGACAGGCGGACAAGAGACCCAGTACTTC. V usage is TRBV5-1 and J usage is TRBJ2-5, with D possibly TRBD1 on 6 matching bases. Germline CDR1 reads SGHRS; CDR2 reads YFSETQ. V lost 3 bases and J 2 bases, leaving 14 bases between the germline ends. The length of the CDR3 is 15 residues.